This paragraph reports one T cell receptor beta chain. Its cognate antigen is unknown. The sample originates from a study of blood T cells in healthy people across ages. Study results and caveats: Age advanced and TCR beta diversity per million T cells fell, roughly linearly.

CDR1 and CDR2 (germline): SEHNR, FQNEAQ (reference sequence). The CDR3 contains 14 residues. V lost 1 base to trimming and J lost 2 bases, with 8 bases between them. Extraction of total RNA produced a minimum of 5 micrograms from each sample. For the second PCR, which ran for roughly 6 to 12 cycles, a sample-barcoded 5' primer and a J-beta primer mix were used. All cDNA molecules were each tagged by a template-switch adaptor with 12 random nucleotides. TCRdb redid the calling of the 5' RACE reads with MiXCR, one entry per CDR3 protein. This repertoire shows about 1.1 million distinct CDR3 sequences, around two fifths found once; its top ten account for less than 15%.

The sequence came from a young man in good health. The gene calls are TRBV7-9 and TRBJ1-1; no clear D gene. The sample taken for sequencing was blood. The CDR3 protein is CASSLGLANTEAFF. CDR3 in DNA: TGTGCCAGCAGCTTAGGACTCGCTAACACTGAAGCTTTCTTT.